The T cell receptor (beta chain) described here comes from a study of neurological immune-mediated disorders. TCRdb processed the 5' RACE reads anew with MiXCR; each CDR3 protein has one entry. The table lists roughly 50,000 distinct CDR3 sequences, approximately 12% of them singletons. This clonotype was recorded many times. The sequence came from a woman aged 55-69 years with HTLV-1-associated myelopathy (HAM/TSP). Sequenced input: PBMCs.

Written as DNA, the CDR3 is TGCGCCAGCAGCTTGGGTGGGGAGAACACTGAAGCTTTCTTT. This sequence encodes CASSLGGENTEAFF. The rearrangement joins TRBV5-1 to TRBJ1-1; no clear D. The germline CDR1 and CDR2 sequences are SGHRS and YFSETQ. The CDR3 runs 14 residues. V shed 0 bases and J shed 1 base, with 7 bases lying between them.